The clone carrying this T cell receptor (beta chain) was counted between two and nine times. The antigen is undetermined. This specimen comes from a study of vaccination and CD4 T cells after COVID-19. For the study at large: Post-vaccine sampling followed dose two by a median approximately 74 days (range 14 to 241).

Stated treatment: roughly 10-day PBMC culture with coronavirus spike peptide pools or control peptides (ViraFEST assay). First, ViraFEST expanded antigen-specific T cells with peptide pools, and next it sequenced the TCRs. Researchers used the Oncomine TCR Beta short-read assay to sequence DNA from cultured CD4+ T cells. Once CD4+ T cells had been cultured, genomic DNA was extracted from them. TCRdb reprocessed the PCR reads via MiXCR and lists one record per CDR3 protein. The table has under 30,000 distinct CDR3 sequences, 35% to 55% seen once. V was pared by 2 bases and J by 0 bases, with 8 bases between. The germline V gene has CDR1 MNHNS and CDR2 SASEGT. The length of the CDR3 is 14 residues.

The origin of this receptor is a human donor who had recovered from COVID-19. The chain recombines TRBV6-1 with TRBJ2-7, with D possibly called TRBD1 or TRBD2 (6 bases each). The specimen was CD4+ T cells from blood, cultured in vitro. CDR3 nucleotides: TGTGCCAGCAGTGAAAGGGGGGACTCCTACGAGCAGTACTTC. Protein: CASSERGDSYEQYF.